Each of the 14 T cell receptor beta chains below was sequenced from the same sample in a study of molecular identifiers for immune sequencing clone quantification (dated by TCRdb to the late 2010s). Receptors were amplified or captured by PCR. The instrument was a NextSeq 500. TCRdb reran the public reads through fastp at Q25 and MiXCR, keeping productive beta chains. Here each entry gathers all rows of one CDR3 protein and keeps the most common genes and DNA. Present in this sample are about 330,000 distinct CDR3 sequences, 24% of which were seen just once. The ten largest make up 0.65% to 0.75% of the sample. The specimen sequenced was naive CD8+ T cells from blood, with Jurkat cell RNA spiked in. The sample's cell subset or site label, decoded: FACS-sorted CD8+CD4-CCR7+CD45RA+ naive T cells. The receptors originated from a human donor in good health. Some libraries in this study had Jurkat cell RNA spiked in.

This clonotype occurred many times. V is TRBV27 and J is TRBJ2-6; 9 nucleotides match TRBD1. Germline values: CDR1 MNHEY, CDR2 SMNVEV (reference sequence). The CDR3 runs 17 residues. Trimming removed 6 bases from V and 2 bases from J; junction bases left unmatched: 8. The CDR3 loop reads CASRNTGGYTGANVLTF. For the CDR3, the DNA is TGTGCCAGCAGAAACACAGGGGGCTATACTGGGGCCAACGTCCTGACTTTC.

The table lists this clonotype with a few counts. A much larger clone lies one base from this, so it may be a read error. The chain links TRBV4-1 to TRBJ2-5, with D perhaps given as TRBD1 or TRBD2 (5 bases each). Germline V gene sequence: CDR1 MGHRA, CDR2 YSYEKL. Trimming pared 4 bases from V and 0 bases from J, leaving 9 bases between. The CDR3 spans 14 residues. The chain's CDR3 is CASSRRDHQETQYF. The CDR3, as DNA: TGCGCCAGCAGCCGCCGGGACCACCAAGAGACCCAGTACTTC.

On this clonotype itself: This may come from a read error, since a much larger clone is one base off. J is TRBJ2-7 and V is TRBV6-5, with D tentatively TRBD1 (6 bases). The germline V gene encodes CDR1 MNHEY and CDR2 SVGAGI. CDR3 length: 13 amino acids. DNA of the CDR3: TGTGTCAGCAGTTACCAACAGGGCTACGAGCAGTACTTC. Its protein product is CVSSYQQGYEQYF.

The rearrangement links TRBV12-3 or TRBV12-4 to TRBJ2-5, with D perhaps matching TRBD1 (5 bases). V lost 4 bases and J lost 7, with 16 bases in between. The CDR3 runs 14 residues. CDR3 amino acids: CASSSLRVPGTQYF. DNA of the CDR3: TGTGCCAGCAGTTCCCTCAGGGTGCCAGGGACCCAGTACTTC.

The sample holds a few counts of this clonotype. CDR3 in amino acids: CASSPDTAYEQYF. CDR3 DNA: TGTGCCAGTAGTCCGGACACCGCCTACGAGCAGTACTTC. The chain joins TRBV19 to TRBJ2-7; D is perhaps TRBD1 (5 bases). CDR1 and CDR2 from the germline V gene are LNHDA and SQIVND (reference sequence). The CDR3 covers 13 residues. Trimming left V 5 bases short and J 2 bases short, with 10 bases between.

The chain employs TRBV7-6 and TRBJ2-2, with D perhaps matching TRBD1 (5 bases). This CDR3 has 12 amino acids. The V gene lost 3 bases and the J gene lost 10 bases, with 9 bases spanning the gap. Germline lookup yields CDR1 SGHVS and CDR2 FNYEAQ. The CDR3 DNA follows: TGTGCCAGCAGCTTGGGGCCCGAGGAGCTGTTTTTT. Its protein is CASSLGPEELFF.

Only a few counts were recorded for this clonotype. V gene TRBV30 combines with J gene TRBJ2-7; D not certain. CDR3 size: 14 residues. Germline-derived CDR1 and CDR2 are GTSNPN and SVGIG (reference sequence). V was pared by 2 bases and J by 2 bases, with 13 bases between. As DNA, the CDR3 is TGTGCCTGGAGTCTTTTTGGCGGAACCTACGAGCAGTACTTC. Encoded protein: CAWSLFGGTYEQYF.

For the CDR3, the DNA is TGTGCCAGCAGCTTTTTCAGCCACACAGATACGCAGTATTTT. Protein product: CASSFFSHTDTQYF. The chain employs TRBV7-9 and TRBJ2-3, with no clear D. The CDR3 totals 14 residues. Trimming cost V 3 bases and J 2 bases, with 9 bases left between them. The germline V gene has CDR1 SEHNR and CDR2 FQNEAQ (reference sequence).

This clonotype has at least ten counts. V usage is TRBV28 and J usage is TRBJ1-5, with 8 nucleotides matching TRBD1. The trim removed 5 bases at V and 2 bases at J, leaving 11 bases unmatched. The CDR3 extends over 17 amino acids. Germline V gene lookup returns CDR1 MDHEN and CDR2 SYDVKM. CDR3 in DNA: TGTGCCAGCAGTACGGACAGGGCGATTGAGGGCAATCAGCCCCAGCATTTT. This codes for CASSTDRAIEGNQPQHF.

This CDR3 reads CASSQARGAKISGANVLTF. CDR3 nucleotides: TGCGCCAGCAGCCAAGCGCGGGGGGCAAAGATTTCTGGGGCCAACGTCCTGACTTTC. This chain connects TRBV4-3 to TRBJ2-6; 8 bases are shared with TRBD2. V was pared by 1 base and J by 1 base, with 9 bases of the junction left unmatched. The V gene's germline CDR1 is LGHNA and CDR2 YSLEER. CDR3 length equals 19 residues.

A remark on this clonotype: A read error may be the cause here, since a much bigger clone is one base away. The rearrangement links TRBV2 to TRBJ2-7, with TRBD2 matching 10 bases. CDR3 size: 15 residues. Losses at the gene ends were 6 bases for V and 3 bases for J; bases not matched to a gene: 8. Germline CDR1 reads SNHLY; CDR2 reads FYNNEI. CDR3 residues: CASRGTSVTVYEQYF. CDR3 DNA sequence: TGTGCCAGCAGAGGGACTAGCGTGACTGTCTACGAGCAGTACTTC. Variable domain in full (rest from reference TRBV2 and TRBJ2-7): EPEVTQTPSHQVTQMGQEVILRCVPISNHLYFYWYRQILGQKVEFLVSFYNNEISEKSEIFDDQFSVERPDGSNFTLKIRSTKLEDSAMYFCASRGTSVTVYEQYFGPGTRLTVT.

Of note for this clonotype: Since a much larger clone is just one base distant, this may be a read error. The CDR3 sequence: CVSSLGDPYEQYF. In DNA form, the CDR3 reads TGTGTCAGCAGTCTGGGGGATCCCTACGAGCAGTACTTC. The chain joins TRBV6-1 to TRBJ2-7; either TRBD1 or TRBD2 may fit D (5 bases each). Germline V gene data show CDR1 as MNHNS and CDR2 as SASEGT. The CDR3 length is 13 residues.

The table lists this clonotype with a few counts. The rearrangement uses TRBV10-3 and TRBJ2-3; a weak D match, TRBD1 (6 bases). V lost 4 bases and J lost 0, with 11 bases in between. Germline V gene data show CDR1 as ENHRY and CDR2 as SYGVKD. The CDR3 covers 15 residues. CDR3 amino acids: CAISGDTDSTDTQYF. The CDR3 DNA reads TGTGCCATCAGTGGGGACACCGATAGCACAGATACGCAGTATTTT.

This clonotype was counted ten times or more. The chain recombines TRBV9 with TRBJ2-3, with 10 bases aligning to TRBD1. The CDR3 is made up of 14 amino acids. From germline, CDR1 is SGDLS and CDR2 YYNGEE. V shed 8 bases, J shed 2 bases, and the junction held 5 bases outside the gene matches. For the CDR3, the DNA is TGTGCCAGTGGACAGGGGGTTTTCACAGATACGCAGTATTTT. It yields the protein CASGQGVFTDTQYF.